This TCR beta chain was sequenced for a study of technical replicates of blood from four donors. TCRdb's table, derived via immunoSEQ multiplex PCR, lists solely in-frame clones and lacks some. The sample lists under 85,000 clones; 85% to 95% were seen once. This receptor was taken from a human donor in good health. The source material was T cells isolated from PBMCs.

In nucleotides, the CDR3 is TGTGCCAGTAAGGAACAGCTGAACACTGAAGCTTTCTTT. Its protein product is CASKEQLNTEAFF. V gene TRBV19 combines with J gene TRBJ1-1; D uncertain. This CDR3 spans 13 amino acids. Looked up from germline, CDR1 is LNHDA and CDR2 is SQIVND (reference sequence). With 7 bases removed from V and 0 bases from J, the gap between germline ends came to 9 bases.